The source of this T cell receptor beta chain is a study of T cells in tuberculosis. Study context: Sequenced TCRs come from CD1B-GMM tetramer-binding T cells.

Thawed, overnight-rested PBMC were stained with GMM-loaded CD1B tetramer, viability dye and anti-CD3, then sorted. The lipid loaded on the CD1B tetramers was C32 glucose monomycolate from Rhodococcus equi. Tetramer-sorted PBMC had been CD14 monocyte-depleted before freezing. Germline V gene data show CDR1 as MDHEN and CDR2 as SYDVKM. The CDR3 length is 14 residues. Losses at the gene ends were 2 bases for V and 2 bases for J; bases not matched to a gene: 2. TCRdb keeps only in-frame clones here, not all; method: immunoSEQ multiplex PCR. The sample yields about 58,000 clones, 88% seen once. Sequencing used CD1b-GMM tetramer-negative cells sorted from PBMCs. The V gene is TRBV28, the J gene TRBJ2-5; 7 bases line up with TRBD2. The source is an adult woman with latent tuberculosis. CDR3 nucleotides: TGTGCCAGCAGTTTACAGCGGGATCAAGAGACCCAGTACTTC. Translated, it gives CASSLQRDQETQYF.